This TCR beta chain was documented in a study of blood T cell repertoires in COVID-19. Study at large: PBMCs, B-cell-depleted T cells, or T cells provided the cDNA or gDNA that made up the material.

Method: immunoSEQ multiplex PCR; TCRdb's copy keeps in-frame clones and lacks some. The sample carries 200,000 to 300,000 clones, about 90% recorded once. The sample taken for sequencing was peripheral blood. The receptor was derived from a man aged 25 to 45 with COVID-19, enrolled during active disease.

The CDR3 spells CASSSGTGVYGYTF. The CDR3 DNA follows: TGCGCCAGCAGCTCCGGGACAGGGGTCTATGGCTACACCTTC. V usage is TRBV5-1 and J usage is TRBJ1-2; TRBD1 aligns across 10 bases. Germline V lookup: CDR1 SGHRS, CDR2 YFSETQ. CDR3 length equals 14 residues. With V trimmed by 3 bases and J by 4 bases, 3 bases remained unmatched.